Included here is one T cell receptor beta chain sequence, with context. The antigen remains unidentified. The data belong to a study of T cell repertoires in cytomegalovirus infection. CDR1 and CDR2 from the germline V gene are MDHEN and SYDVKM. V dropped 6 bases and J dropped 0 bases, with 14 bases sitting between them. CDR3 size: 15 residues. MiXCR was run by TCRdb on the reads, yielding one entry per CDR3 protein. Counted here are 40,000 to 60,000 distinct CDR3 sequences, about a fifth occurring once; the ten biggest clones make up 70% to 90%. This sample comprised CD8+ T cells from cultured PBMCs, obtained from culture after CMV antigen stimulation. The rearrangement links TRBV28 to TRBJ1-1; no firm D call. The TCR sequence derives from a human donor in good health (CMV status not recorded). Some clones in this sample may be carry-over from other donors' samples. DNA of the CDR3: TGTGCCAGCAGATGGTCCCGGCCCATGAACACTGAAGCTTTCTTT. Translated: CASRWSRPMNTEAFF. The full variable domain, in which reference TRBV28 and TRBJ1-1 provide the parts outside the CDR3, is DVKVTQSSRYLVKRTGEKVFLECVQDMDHENMFWYRQDPGLGLRLIYFSYDVKMKEKGDIPEGYSVSREKKERFSLILESASTNQTSMYLCASRWSRPMNTEAFFGQGTRLTVV.